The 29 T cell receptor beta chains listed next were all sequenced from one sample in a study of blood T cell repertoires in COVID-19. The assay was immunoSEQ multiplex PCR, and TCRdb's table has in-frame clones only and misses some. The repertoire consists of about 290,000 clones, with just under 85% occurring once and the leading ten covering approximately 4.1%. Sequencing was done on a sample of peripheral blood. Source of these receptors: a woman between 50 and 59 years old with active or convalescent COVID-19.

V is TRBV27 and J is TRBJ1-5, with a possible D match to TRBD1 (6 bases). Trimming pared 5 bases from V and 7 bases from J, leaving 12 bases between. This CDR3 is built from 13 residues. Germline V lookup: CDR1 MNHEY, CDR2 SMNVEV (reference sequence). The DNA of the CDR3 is TGTGCCAGCAGTCGGGGGGCTAGGCAGCCCCAGCATTTT. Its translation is CASSRGARQPQHF.

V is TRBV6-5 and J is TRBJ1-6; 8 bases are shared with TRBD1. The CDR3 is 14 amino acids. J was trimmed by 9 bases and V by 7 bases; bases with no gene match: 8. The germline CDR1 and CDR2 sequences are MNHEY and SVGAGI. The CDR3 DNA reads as TGTGCCAGCAAAATAGACAGGGGAAGTTCACCCCTCCACTTT. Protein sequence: CASKIDRGSSPLHF.

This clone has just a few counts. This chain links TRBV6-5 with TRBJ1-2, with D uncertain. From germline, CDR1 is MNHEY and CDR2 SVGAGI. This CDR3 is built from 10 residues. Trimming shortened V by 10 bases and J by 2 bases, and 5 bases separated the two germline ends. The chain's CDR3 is CATLNYGYTF. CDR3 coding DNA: TGTGCCACGTTAAACTATGGCTACACCTTC.

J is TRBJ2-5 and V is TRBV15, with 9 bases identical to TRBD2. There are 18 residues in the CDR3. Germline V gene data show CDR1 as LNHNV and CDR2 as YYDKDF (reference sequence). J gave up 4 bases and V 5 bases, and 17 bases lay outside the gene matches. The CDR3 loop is CATSGNFLAGGPLETQYF. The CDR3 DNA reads TGTGCCACCAGCGGAAACTTTTTGGCGGGAGGGCCCTTAGAGACCCAGTACTTC.

DNA for the CDR3: TGTGCCAGCAGCCGCTCAGAGGGGGCGGGTGAGCAGTTCTTC. Its translation is CASSRSEGAGEQFF. The rearrangement joins TRBV3-1 (or the pseudogene TRBV3-2) to TRBJ2-1, with TRBD1 matching 7 bases. This CDR3 comprises 14 residues. V dropped 4 bases and J dropped 9; count of bases not matched to a gene: 9. The germline V gene has CDR1 LGHDT and CDR2 YNNKEL (reference sequence).

The CDR3 reads CATALGAEQFF. The CDR3 bases are TGTGCCACAGCGCTGGGGGCTGAGCAGTTCTTC. V gene TRBV24-1 combines with J gene TRBJ2-1; TRBD1 is a possible D gene (6 bases). Trimming shortened V by 10 bases and J by 9 bases, and 12 bases separated the two germline ends. CDR3 length: 11 amino acids. Germline V gives CDR1 KGHDR, CDR2 SFDVKD.

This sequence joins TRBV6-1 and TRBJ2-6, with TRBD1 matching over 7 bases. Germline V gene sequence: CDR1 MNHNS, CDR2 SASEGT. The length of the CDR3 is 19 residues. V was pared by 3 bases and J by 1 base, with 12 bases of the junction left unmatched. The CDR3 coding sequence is TGTGCCAGCAGTGATCACAGGGGAAGGAGTAGTTCTGGGGCCAACGTCCTGACTTTC. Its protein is CASSDHRGRSSSGANVLTF.

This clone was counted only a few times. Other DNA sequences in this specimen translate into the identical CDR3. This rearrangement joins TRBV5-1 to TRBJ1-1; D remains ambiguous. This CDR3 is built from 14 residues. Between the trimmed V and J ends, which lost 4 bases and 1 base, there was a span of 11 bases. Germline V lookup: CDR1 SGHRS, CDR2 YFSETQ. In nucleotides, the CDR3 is TGCGCCAGCAGCGGCCAGGTGGAGAACACTGAAGCTTTCTTT. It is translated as CASSGQVENTEAFF.

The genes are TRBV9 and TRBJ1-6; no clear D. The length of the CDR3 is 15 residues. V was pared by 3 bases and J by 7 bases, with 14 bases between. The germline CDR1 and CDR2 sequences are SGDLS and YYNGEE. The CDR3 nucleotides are TGTGCCAGCAGCGGGGATTTGGAGGTGAATTCACCCCTCCACTTT. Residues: CASSGDLEVNSPLHF.

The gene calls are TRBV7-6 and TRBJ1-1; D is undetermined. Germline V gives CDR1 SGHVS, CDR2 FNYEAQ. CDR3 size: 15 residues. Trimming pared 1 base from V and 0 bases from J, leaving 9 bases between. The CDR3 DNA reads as TGTGCCAGCAGCTTAGGGGCAGGTTTGAACACTGAAGCTTTCTTT. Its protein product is CASSLGAGLNTEAFF.

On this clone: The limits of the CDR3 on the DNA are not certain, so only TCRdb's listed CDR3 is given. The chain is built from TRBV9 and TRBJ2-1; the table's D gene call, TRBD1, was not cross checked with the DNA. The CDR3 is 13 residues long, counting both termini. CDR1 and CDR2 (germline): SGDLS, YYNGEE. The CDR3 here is CASSVALGASPFF.

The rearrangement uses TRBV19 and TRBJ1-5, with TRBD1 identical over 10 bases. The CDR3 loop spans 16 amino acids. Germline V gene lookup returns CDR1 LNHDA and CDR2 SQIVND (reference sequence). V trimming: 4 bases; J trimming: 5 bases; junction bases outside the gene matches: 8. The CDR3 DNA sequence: TGTGCCAGTAGTACCGCGGACAGGGGGAACTATCAGCCCCAGCATTTT. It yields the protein CASSTADRGNYQPQHF.

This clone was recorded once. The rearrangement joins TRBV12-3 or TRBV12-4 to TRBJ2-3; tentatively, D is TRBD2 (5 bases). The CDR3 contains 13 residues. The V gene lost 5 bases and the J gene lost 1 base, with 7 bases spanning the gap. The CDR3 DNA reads TGTGCCAGCAGTGGAGCGGGCACAGATACGCAGTATTTT. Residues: CASSGAGTDTQYF.

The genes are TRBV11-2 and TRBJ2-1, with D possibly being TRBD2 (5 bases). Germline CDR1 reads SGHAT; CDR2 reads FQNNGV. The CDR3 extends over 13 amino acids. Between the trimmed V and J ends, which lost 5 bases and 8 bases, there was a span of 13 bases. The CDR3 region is CASSRDLTHEQFF. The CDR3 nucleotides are TGTGCCAGCAGCCGGGATTTGACCCATGAGCAGTTCTTC.

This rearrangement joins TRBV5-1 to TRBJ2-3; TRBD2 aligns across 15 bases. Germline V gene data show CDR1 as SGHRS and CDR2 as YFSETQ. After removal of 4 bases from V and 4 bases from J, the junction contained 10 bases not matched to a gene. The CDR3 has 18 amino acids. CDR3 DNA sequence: TGCGCCAGCAGCCCGGGACTAGCGGGAGGCCCTGAAGCAGATACGCAGTATTTT. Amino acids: CASSPGLAGGPEADTQYF. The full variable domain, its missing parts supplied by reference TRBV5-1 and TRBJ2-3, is KAGVTQTPRYLIKTRGQQVTLSCSPISGHRSVSWYQQTPGQGLQFLFEYFSETQRNKGNFPGRFSGRQFSNSRSEMNVSTLELGDSALYLCASSPGLAGGPEADTQYFGPGTRLTVL.

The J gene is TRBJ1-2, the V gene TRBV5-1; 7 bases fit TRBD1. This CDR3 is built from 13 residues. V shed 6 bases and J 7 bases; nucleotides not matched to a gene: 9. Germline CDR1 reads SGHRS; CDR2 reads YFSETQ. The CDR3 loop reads CASNSGTDGGYTF. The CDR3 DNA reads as TGCGCCAGCAACTCCGGGACAGACGGTGGCTACACCTTC.

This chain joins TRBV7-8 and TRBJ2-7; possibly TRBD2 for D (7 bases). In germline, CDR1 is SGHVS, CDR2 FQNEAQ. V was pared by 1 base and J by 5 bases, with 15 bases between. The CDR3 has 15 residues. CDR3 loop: CASSLGGGATHEQYF. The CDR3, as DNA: TGTGCCAGCAGCTTAGGTGGGGGGGCGACCCACGAGCAGTACTTC.

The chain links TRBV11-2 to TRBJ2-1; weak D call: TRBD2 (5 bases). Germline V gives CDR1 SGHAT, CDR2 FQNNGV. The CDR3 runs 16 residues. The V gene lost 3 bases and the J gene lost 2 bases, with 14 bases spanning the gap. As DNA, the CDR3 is TGTGCCAGCAGCTTCCGCAGCGGTGTGACCTACAATGAGCAGTTCTTC. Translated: CASSFRSGVTYNEQFF.

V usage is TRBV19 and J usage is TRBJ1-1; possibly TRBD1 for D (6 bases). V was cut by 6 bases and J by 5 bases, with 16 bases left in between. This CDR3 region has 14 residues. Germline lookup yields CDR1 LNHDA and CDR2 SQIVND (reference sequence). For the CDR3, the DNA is TGTGCCAGTAGCTCACGGGGGGCGGGGACTGAAGCTTTCTTT. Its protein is CASSSRGAGTEAFF.

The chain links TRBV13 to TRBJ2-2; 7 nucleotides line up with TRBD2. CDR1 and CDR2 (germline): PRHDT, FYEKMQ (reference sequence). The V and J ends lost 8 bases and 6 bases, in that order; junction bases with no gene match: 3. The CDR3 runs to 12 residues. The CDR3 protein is CASDRGAGELFF. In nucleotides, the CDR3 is TGTGCCAGCGATCGGGGGGCCGGGGAGCTGTTTTTT.

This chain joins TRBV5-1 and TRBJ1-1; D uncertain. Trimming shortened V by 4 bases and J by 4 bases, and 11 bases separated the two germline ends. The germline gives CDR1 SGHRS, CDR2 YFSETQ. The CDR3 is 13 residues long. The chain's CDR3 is CASSPLAGTEAFF. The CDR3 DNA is TGCGCCAGCAGCCCCTTGGCGGGCACTGAAGCTTTCTTT.

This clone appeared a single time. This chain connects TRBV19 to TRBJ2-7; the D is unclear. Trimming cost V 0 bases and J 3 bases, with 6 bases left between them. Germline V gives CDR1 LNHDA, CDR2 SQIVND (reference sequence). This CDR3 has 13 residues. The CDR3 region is CASSIEHGYEQYF. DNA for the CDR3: TGTGCCAGTAGTATAGAGCACGGCTACGAGCAGTACTTC. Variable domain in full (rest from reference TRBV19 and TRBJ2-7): DGGITQSPKYLFRKEGQNVTLSCEQNLNHDAMYWYRQDPGQGLRLIYYSQIVNDFQKGDIAEGYSVSREKKESFPLTVTSAQKNPTAFYLCASSIEHGYEQYFGPGTRLTVT.

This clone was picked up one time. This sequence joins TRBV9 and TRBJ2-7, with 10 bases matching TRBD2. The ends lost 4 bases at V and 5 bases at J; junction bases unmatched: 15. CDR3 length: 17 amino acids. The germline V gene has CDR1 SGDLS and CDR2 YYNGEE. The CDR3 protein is CASSPVRLAGEAHEQYF. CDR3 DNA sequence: TGTGCCAGCAGCCCCGTCCGGCTAGCGGGAGAGGCCCACGAGCAGTACTTC. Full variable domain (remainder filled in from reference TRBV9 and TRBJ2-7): DSGVTQTPKHLITATGQRVTLRCSPRSGDLSVYWYQQSLDQGLQFLIQYYNGEERAKGNILERFSAQQFPDLHSELNLSSLELGDSALYFCASSPVRLAGEAHEQYFGPGTRLTVT.

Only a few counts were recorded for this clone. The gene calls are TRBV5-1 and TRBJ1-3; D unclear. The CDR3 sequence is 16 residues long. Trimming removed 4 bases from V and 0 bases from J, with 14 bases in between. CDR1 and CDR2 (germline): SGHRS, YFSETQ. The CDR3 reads CASSGRTATSGNTIYF. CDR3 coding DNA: TGCGCCAGCAGCGGGAGGACTGCTACCTCTGGAAACACCATATATTTT.

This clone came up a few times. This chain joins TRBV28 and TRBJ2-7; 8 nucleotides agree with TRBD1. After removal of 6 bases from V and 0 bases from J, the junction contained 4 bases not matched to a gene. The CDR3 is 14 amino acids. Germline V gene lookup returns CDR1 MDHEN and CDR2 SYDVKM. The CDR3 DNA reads TGTGCCAGCAGGGGACAGGTCCCCTCCTACGAGCAGTACTTC. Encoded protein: CASRGQVPSYEQYF.

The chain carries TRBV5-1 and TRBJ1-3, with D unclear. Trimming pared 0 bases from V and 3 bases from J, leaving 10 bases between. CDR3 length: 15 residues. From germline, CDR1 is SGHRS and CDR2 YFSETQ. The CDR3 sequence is CASSLGFGGGNTIYF. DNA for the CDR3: TGCGCCAGCAGCTTGGGGTTCGGCGGTGGAAACACCATATATTTT. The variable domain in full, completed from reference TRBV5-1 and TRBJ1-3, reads KAGVTQTPRYLIKTRGQQVTLSCSPISGHRSVSWYQQTPGQGLQFLFEYFSETQRNKGNFPGRFSGRQFSNSRSEMNVSTLELGDSALYLCASSLGFGGGNTIYFGEGSWLTVV.

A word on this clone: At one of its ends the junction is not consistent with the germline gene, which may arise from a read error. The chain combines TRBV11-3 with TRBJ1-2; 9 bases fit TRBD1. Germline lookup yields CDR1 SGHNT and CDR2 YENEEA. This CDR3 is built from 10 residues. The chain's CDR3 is CASSNRTGAF. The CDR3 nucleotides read TGTGCCAGCAGCAATCGGACAGGGGCCTTC.

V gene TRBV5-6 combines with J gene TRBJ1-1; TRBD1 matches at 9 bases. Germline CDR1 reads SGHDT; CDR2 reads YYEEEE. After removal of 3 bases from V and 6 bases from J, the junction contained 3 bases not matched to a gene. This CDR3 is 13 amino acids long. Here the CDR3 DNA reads TGTGCCAGCAGCTCGGACAGGGGCGCTGAAGCTTTCTTT. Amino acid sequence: CASSSDRGAEAFF.

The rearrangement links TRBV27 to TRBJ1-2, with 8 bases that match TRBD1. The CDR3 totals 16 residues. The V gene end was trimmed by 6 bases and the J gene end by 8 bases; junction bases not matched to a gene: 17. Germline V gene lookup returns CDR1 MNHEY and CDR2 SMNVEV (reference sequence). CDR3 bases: TGTGCCAGCAGCCCCCATCAAGGACAGGGTGGGCAAGGCTACACCTTC. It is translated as CASSPHQGQGGQGYTF.